Included here is one TCR beta chain sequence, with context. Antigen unknown. The record originates from a study of T cell responses to AZD1222 COVID-19 vaccine. The study's findings and limits: Spike-specific TCR breadth and depth went up after people got two AZD1222 doses. It was only a handful of AZD1222 recipients who were seropositive at baseline. CD4 TCRs associated with vaccination spanned spike, dominating at 160-218 and 743-854. None of the repertoires were sampled until the peak T cell response had passed.

Sequencing was performed with immunoSEQ multiplex PCR; in TCRdb, only in-frame clones are kept and a portion is missing. The table includes about 110,000 clones, over 85% detected once. This sequence was found in an adult in good health. The sequencing used peripheral blood, collected on day 0 of MenACWY control vaccination.

This chain's CDR3 is CASSSQGQNSPLHF. The CDR3, as DNA: TGTGCCAGCAGCTCACAGGGACAGAATTCACCCCTCCACTTT. The V gene is TRBV7-2, the J gene TRBJ1-6; 7 nucleotides agree with TRBD1. CDR1 SGHTA and CDR2 FQGNSA come from the germline V gene. The CDR3 contains 14 residues. Germline trimming cut 4 bases from V and 7 bases from J; bases unmatched to any gene: 4.